The source of this TCR beta chain is a study of cytomegalovirus exposure and HLA in healthy donors. The CDR3 sequence is 14 residues long. J lost 5 bases, V lost 5 bases, and 6 bases had no gene match. Per the germline V gene, CDR1 is SGHTA and CDR2 is FQGNSA. 13 Jbeta primers and 60 Vbeta primers were used for the PCR. Data came from immunoSEQ multiplex PCR; TCRdb stores just in-frame clones and leaves some out. Seen here are 110,000 to 150,000 clones, 60% to 80% observed once, and the top ten hold around 4.9%. The chain is built from TRBV7-2 and TRBJ2-7, with 10 nucleotides matching TRBD1. This clonotype was sampled from a male donor in good health and CMV-seronegative. The source material was PBMCs. This CDR3 is CASSRRGQGNEQYF. Written as DNA, the CDR3 is TGTGCCAGCAGCCGACGGGGACAGGGGAACGAGCAGTACTTC.